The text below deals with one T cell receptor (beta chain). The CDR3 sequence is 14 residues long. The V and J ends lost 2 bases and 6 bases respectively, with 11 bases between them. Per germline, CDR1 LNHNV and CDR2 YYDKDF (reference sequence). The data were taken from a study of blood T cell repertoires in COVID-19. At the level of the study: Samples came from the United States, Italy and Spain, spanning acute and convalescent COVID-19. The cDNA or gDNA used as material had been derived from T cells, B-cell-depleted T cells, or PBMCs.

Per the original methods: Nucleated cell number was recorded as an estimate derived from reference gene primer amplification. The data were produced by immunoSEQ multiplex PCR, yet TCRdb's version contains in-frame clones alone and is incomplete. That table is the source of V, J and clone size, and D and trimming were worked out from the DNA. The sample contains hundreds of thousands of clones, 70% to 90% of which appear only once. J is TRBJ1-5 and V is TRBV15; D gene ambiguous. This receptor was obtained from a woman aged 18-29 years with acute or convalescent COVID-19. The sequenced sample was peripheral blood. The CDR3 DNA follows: TGTGCCACCAGCAGATCCGGAGGAAGTCAGCCCCAGCATTTT. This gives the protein CATSRSGGSQPQHF.